These T cell receptor beta chains were read from a single sample in a study of control samples from healthy donors and cancer patients. Sequenced by immunoSEQ multiplex PCR; TCRdb stores in-frame clones only, minus some. The table lists about 89,000 clones, about 89% of them singletons. Sequencing input: blood. Receptor source: a man younger than 40 in good health. Both conserved end residues are part of each CDR3. D genes are given only for firm matches. Clone size appears in some rows only: once, few, many, or a class for an expanded clone.

J,size,V,D,DNA,CDR3
TRBJ1-4,.,TRBV24-1,TRBD1,TGTGCCACCAGTGGCCCGGGACAGGGTTTTGAAAAACTGTTTTTT,CATSGPGQGFEKLFF
TRBJ1-5,once,TRBV19,TRBD1,TGTGCCAGTAGTGACCCAACAGGGGGCTTCTATAGCAATCAGCCCCAGCATTTT,CASSDPTGGFYSNQPQHF
TRBJ1-2,.,TRBV7-2,.,TGTGCCAGCAGCTTACGACAGAACAACTATGGCTACACCTTC,CASSLRQNNYGYTF
TRBJ1-2,.,TRBV10-3,.,TGTGCCATCAGTGAGTCGACCCGGACAGCAGTTAACTATGGCTACACCTTC,CAISESTRTAVNYGYTF
TRBJ2-1,.,TRBV7-9,TRBD2,TGTGCCAGCAGCCCACTAGCGGGGGGGGAATACAATGAGCAGTTCTTC,CASSPLAGGEYNEQFF
TRBJ2-3,.,TRBV14,.,TGTGCCAGCAGCCAAGGGAAAACAGATACGCAGTATTTT,CASSQGKTDTQYF
TRBJ1-1,.,TRBV30,.,TGTGCCTGGAGTGTACCGCGGGTTATGAACACTGAAGCTTTCTTT,CAWSVPRVMNTEAFF
TRBJ1-2,.,TRBV7-9,TRBD1,TGTGCCAGCAGCTTCGACAGGGGTGCCTATGGCTACACCTTC,CASSFDRGAYGYTF
TRBJ1-5,.,TRBV5-6,TRBD1,TGTGCCAGCAGCTTGGGGGACAGGCGGCCCCAGCATTTT,CASSLGDRRPQHF
TRBJ1-1,.,TRBV10-3,TRBD1,TGTGCCACTAGGAAACTCCCGACAGGGGGAGATGGCACTGAAGCTTTCTTT,CATRKLPTGGDGTEAFF
TRBJ1-2,.,TRBV10-3,.,TGTGCCTCCGCGACCCCTCCAGGGGAGGGTCTATGGAGCTACACCTTC,CASATPPGEGLWSYTF
TRBJ1-2,.,TRBV6-4,TRBD1,TGTGCCAGCAGTGACGGCGGGACAGCCTATGGCTACACCTTC,CASSDGGTAYGYTF
TRBJ2-1,.,TRBV12-5,.,TGTGCTAGTGGGCCCGGGACCGACTACAATGAGCAGTTCTTC,CASGPGTDYNEQFF
TRBJ1-1,.,TRBV4-2,TRBD1,TGTGCCAGCAGCCCATCCGGGACAGGGGGGACTGAAGCTTTCTTT,CASSPSGTGGTEAFF
TRBJ2-7,.,TRBV20-1,TRBD2,TGCAGTGCTAGTCCTAGCGGGGGCATCGAGCAGTACTTC,CSASPSGGIEQYF
TRBJ2-7,.,TRBV5-1,TRBD1,TGCGCCAGCAGCGACCCCGGGACAGGGGGCCTCGAGCAGTACTTC,CASSDPGTGGLEQYF
TRBJ2-3,.,TRBV4-1,TRBD2,TGCGCCAGCAGCCAAACGATAAGCGGGGGGGCAACAGATACGCAGTATTTT,CASSQTISGGATDTQYF